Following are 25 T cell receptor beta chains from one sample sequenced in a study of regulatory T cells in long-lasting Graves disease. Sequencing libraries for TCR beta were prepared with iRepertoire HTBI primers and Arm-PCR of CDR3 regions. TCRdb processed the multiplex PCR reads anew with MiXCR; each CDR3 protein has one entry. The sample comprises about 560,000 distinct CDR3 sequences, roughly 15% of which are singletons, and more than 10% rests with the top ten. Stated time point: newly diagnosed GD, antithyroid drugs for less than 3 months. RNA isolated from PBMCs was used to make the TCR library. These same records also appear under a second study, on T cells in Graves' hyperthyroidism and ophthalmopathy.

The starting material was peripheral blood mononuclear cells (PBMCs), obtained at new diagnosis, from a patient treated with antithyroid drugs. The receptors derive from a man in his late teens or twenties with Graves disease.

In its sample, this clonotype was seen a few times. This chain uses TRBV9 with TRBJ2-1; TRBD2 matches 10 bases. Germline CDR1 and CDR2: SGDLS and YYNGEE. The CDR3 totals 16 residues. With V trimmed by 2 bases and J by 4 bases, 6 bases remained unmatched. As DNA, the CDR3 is TGTGCCAGCAGCGTCGGACTAGCGGCCAGATACAATGAGCAGTTCTTC. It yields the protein CASSVGLAARYNEQFF.

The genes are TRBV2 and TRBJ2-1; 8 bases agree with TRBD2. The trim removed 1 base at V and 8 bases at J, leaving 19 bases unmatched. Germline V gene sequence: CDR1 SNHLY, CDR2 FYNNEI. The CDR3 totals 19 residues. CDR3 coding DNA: TGTGCCAGCAGTGAAGGGATCCTCTTACTAGCGGAAACCGGGGATGAGCAGTTCTTC. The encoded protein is CASSEGILLLAETGDEQFF. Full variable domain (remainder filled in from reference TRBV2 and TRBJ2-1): EPEVTQTPSHQVTQMGQEVILRCVPISNHLYFYWYRQILGQKVEFLVSFYNNEISEKSEIFDDQFSVERPDGSNFTLKIRSTKLEDSAMYFCASSEGILLLAETGDEQFFGPGTRLTVL.

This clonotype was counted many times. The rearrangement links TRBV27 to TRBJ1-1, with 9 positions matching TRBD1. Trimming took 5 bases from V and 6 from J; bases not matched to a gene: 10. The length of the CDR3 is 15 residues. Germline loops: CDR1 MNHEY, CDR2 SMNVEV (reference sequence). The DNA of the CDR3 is TGTGCCAGCAGTCTTGGACAGGGGTGGGTTTCTGAAGCTTTCTTT. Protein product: CASSLGQGWVSEAFF.

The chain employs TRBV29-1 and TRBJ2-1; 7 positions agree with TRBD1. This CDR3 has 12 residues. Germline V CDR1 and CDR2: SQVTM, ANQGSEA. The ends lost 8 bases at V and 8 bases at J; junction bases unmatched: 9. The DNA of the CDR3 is TGCAGCCTTTTAAGGGGGCGGGATGAGCAGTTCTTC. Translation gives CSLLRGRDEQFF.

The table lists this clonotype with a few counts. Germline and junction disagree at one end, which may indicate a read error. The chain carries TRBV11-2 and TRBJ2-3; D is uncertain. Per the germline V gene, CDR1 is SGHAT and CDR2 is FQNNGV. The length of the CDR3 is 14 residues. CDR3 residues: CAGRALIRTDTQYF. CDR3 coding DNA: TGTGCCGGCAGAGCCTTGATTAGGACAGATACGCAGTATTTT.

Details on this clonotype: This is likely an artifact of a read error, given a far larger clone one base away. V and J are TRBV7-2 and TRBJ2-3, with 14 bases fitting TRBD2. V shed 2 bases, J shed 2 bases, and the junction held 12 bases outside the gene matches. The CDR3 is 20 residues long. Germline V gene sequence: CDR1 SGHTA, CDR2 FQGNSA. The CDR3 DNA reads TGTGCCAGCAGCTTAAGGGGACTAGCGGGAGTAACGCCCCCCACAGATACGCAGTATTTT. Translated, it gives CASSLRGLAGVTPPTDTQYF.

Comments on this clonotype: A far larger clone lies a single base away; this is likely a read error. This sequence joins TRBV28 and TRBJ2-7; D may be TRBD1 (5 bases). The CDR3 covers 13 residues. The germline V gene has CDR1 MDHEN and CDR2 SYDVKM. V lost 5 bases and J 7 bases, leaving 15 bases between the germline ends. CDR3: CASSEDSNNEQYF. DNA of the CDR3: TGTGCCAGCAGTGAAGACAGTAACAATGAGCAGTACTTC.

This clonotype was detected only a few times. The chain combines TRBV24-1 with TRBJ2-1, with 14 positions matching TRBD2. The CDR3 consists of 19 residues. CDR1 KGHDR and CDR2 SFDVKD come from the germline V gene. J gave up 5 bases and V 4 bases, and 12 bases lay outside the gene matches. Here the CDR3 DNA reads TGTGCCACCAGTGAACGAACCGGGACTAGCGGGAGTATCGACAATGAGCAGTTCTTC. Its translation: CATSERTGTSGSIDNEQFF.

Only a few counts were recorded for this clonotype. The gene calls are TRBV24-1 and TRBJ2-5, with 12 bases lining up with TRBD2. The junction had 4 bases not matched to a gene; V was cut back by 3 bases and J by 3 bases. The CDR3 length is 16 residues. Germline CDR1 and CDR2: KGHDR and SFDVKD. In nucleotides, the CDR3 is TGTGCCACCAGTGATCCCGGACTAGCGGGAAAAGAGACCCAGTACTTC. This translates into CATSDPGLAGKETQYF.

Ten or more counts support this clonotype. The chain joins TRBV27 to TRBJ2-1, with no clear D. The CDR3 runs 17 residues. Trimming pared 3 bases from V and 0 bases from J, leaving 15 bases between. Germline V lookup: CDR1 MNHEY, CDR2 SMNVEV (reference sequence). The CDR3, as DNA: TGTGCCAGCAGTTTCCCCCCACCAGGCAGCTCCTACAATGAGCAGTTCTTC. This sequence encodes CASSFPPPGSSYNEQFF.

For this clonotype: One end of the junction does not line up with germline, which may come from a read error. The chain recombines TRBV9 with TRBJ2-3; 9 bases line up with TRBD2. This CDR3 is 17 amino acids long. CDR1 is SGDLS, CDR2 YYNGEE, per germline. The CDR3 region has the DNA TGTGCCAGCAGCGTGCCTGTTGCGGGAGGGCCCACAGATACGCAGTACTTT. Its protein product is CASSVPVAGGPTDTQYF. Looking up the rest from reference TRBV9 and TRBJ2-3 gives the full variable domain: DSGVTQTPKHLITATGQRVTLRCSPRSGDLSVYWYQQSLDQGLQFLIQYYNGEERAKGNILERFSAQQFPDLHSELNLSSLELGDSALYFCASSVPVAGGPTDTQYFGPGTRLTVL.

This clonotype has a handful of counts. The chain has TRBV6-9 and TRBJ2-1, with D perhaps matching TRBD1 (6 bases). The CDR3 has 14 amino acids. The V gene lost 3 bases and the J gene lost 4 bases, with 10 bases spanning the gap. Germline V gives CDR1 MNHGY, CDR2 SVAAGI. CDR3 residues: CASSYRGQYNEQFF. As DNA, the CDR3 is TGTGCCAGCAGTTACCGCGGACAGTACAATGAGCAGTTCTTC.

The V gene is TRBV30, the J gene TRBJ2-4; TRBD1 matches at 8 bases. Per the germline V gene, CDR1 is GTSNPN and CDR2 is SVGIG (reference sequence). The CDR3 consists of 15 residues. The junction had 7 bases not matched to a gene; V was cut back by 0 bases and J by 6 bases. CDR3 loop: CAWSVPRTGINIQYF. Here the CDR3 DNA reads TGTGCCTGGAGTGTACCTCGGACAGGGATAAACATTCAGTACTTC.

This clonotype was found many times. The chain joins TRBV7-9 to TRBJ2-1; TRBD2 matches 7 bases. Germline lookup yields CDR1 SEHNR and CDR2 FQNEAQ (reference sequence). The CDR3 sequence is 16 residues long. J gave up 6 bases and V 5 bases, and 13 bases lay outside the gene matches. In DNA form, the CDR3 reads TGTGCCAGCAGCCCCAGGCCTGGGGGGGTGGCCAATGAGCAGTTCTTC. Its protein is CASSPRPGGVANEQFF.

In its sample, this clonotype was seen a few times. The CDR3, as DNA: TGTGCCAGCAGCCTAAACCCTAGCGGGATAGGCGGGGAGCTGTTTTTT. It yields the protein CASSLNPSGIGGELFF. This chain connects TRBV7-2 to TRBJ2-2; 9 bases line up with TRBD2. V trimming: 5 bases; J trimming: 7 bases; junction bases outside the gene matches: 11. Germline CDR1 reads SGHTA; CDR2 reads FQGNSA. The CDR3 has 16 amino acids.

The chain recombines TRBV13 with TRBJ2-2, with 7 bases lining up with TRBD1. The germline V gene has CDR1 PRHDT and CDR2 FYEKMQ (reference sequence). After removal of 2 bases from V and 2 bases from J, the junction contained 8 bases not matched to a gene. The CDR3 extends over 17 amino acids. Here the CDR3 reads CASSLLQDRFNTGELFF. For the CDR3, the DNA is TGTGCCAGCAGCTTATTACAGGACAGGTTCAACACCGGGGAGCTGTTTTTT.

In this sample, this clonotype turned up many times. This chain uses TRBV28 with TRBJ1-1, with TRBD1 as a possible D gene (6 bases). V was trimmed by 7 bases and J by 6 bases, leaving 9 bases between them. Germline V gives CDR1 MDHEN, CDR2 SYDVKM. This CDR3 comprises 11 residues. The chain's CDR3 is CASTGESEAFF. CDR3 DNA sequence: TGTGCCAGCACAGGGGAGTCTGAAGCTTTCTTT.

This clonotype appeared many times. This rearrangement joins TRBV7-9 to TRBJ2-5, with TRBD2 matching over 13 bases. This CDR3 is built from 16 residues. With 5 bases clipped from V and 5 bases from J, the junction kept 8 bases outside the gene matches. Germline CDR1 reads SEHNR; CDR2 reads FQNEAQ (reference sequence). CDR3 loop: CASSRLTSGRSETQYF. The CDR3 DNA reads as TGTGCCAGCAGCCGTTTGACTAGCGGGAGGTCCGAGACCCAGTACTTC.

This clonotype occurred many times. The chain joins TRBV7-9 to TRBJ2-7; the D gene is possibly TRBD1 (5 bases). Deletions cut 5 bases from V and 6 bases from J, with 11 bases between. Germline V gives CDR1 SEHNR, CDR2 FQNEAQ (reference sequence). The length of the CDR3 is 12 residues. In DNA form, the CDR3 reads TGTGCCAGCAGCCTCCTAAGGGGCGAGCAGTACTTC. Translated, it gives CASSLLRGEQYF. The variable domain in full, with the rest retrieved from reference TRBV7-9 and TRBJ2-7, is DTGVSQNPRHKITKRGQNVTFRCDPISEHNRLYWYRQTLGQGPEFLTYFQNEAQLEKSRLLSDRFSAERPKGSFSTLEIQRTEQGDSAMYLCASSLLRGEQYFGPGTRLTVT.

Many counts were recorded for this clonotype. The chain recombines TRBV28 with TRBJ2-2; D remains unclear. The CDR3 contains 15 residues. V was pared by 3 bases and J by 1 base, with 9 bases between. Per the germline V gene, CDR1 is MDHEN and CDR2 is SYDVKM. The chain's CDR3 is CASSFLRWNTGELFF. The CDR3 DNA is TGTGCCAGCAGTTTTCTACGCTGGAACACCGGGGAGCTGTTTTTT.

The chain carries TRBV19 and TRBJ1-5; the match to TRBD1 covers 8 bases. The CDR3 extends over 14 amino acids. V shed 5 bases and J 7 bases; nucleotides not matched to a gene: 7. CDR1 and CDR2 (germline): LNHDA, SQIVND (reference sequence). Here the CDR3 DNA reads TGTGCCAGTAGTTCAGACAGGGGTAAACAGCCCCAGCATTTT. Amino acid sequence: CASSSDRGKQPQHF.

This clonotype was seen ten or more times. The CDR3 sequence is CASSQASGPYNEQFF. For the CDR3, the DNA is TGTGCCAGCAGCCAGGCTAGCGGACCATACAATGAGCAGTTCTTC. The chain couples TRBV7-8 to TRBJ2-1; 7 bases agree with TRBD2. The junction had 8 bases not matched to a gene; V was cut back by 5 bases and J by 4 bases. The V gene's germline CDR1 is SGHVS and CDR2 FQNEAQ. This CDR3 is 15 amino acids long.

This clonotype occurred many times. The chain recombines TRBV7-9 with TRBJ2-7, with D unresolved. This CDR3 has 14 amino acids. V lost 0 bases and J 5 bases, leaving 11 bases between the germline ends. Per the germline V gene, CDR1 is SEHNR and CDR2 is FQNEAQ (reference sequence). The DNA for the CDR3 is TGTGCCAGCAGCTTAGCGGCCCTGAGAGACGAGCAGTACTTC. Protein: CASSLAALRDEQYF.

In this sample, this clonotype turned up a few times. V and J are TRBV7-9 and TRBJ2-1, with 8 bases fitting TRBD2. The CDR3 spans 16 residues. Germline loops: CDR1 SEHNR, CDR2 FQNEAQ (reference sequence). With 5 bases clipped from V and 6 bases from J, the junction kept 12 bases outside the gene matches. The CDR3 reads CASSGGGLAGPNEQFF. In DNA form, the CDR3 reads TGTGCCAGCAGCGGGGGGGGGCTAGCGGGCCCCAATGAGCAGTTCTTC.

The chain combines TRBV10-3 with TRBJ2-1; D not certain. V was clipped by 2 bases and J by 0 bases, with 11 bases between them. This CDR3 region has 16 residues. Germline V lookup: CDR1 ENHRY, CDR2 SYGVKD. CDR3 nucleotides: TGTGCCATCAGTGAGAACCCGACTGGCTCCTACAATGAGCAGTTCTTC. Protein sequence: CAISENPTGSYNEQFF.